One and the same sample provided the 22 T cell receptor beta chains below, sequenced in a study of T cells after yellow fever vaccination. MiXCR, applied by TCRdb to the 5' RACE reads, yields one record per CDR3 protein. The sample records some 670,000 distinct CDR3 sequences, roughly an eighth being singletons. The starting material was PBMCs, obtained on the day of the yellow fever booster vaccination. These receptors were obtained from a young man who received the YFV17D yellow fever vaccine.

This chain links TRBV18 with TRBJ2-7; D may be TRBD2 (6 bases). Deletions cut 3 bases from V and 4 bases from J, with 10 bases between. The CDR3 runs to 13 residues. Germline V CDR1 and CDR2: KGHSH, LQKENI. The CDR3, as DNA: TGTGCCAGCTCACCGGCGGGAATTTACGAGCAGTACTTC. Its protein is CASSPAGIYEQYF.

This clonotype showed up just a few times. CDR3 sequence (DNA): TGCAGCGTTGTCTGGGCAGAGACCCAGTACTTC. Residues: CSVVWAETQYF. V and J are TRBV29-1 and TRBJ2-5; D ambiguous. With 4 bases removed from V and 4 bases from J, the gap between germline ends came to 7 bases. There are 11 residues in the CDR3. Germline V gives CDR1 SQVTM, CDR2 ANQGSEA.

The V and J genes are TRBV11-2 and TRBJ2-1; unclear D gene. Trimming removed 5 bases at V and 0 bases at J, with 11 bases between. The V gene's germline CDR1 is SGHAT and CDR2 FQNNGV. There are 15 residues in the CDR3. The CDR3 DNA sequence: TGTGCCAGCAGCCCGGACCGGAGCTCCTACAATGAGCAGTTCTTC. Residues: CASSPDRSSYNEQFF.

Many counts were recorded for this clonotype. The chain uses TRBV9 and TRBJ2-7; 8 nucleotides align to TRBD2. The V and J ends lost 4 bases and 4 bases, in that order; junction bases with no gene match: 10. The CDR3 is made up of 15 amino acids. In germline, CDR1 is SGDLS, CDR2 YYNGEE. For the CDR3, the DNA is TGTGCCAGCAGCCCCGCTGAAGCGGGAGTTTACGAGCAGTACTTC. It translates to CASSPAEAGVYEQYF.

This sequence joins TRBV29-1 and TRBJ1-5; no clear D. Germline assignment: CDR1 SQVTM and CDR2 ANQGSEA. This CDR3 is 13 amino acids long. The V end was cut by 4 bases, the J end by 4 bases, with 11 bases between. CDR3 region: CSVVLEMNQPQHF. In nucleotides, the CDR3 is TGCAGCGTTGTACTCGAGATGAATCAGCCCCAGCATTTT.

The chain has TRBV10-3 and TRBJ2-7; 10 bases are a match to TRBD1. With V trimmed by 7 bases and J by 2 bases, 2 bases remained unmatched. CDR3 length: 13 amino acids. Germline V gene sequence: CDR1 ENHRY, CDR2 SYGVKD. In nucleotides, the CDR3 is TGTGCCATCATGGGACAGGGGACCTACGAGCAGTACTTC. Residues: CAIMGQGTYEQYF.

This clonotype showed up just a few times. The chain links TRBV6-1 to TRBJ1-2; no reliable D call. The CDR3 loop spans 13 amino acids. The germline V gene encodes CDR1 MNHNS and CDR2 SASEGT. V dropped 1 base and J dropped 4 bases, with 7 bases sitting between them. The CDR3 coding sequence is TGTGCCAGCAGTGAAGACCCGGGCTATGGCTACACCTTC. The encoded protein is CASSEDPGYGYTF.

The chain uses TRBV28 and TRBJ2-5; tentative D call: TRBD2 (5 bases). The length of the CDR3 is 16 residues. Germline lookup yields CDR1 MDHEN and CDR2 SYDVKM. Trimming stripped 5 bases from V and 4 bases from J, with 20 bases between. The CDR3 sequence is CASSPPEGVLGETQYF. For the CDR3, the DNA is TGTGCCAGCAGTCCACCCGAGGGAGTCTTAGGAGAGACCCAGTACTTC.

Ten or more counts support this clonotype. The V gene is TRBV20-1, the J gene TRBJ2-7; 7 bases are shared with TRBD1. The germline V gene has CDR1 DFQATT and CDR2 SNEGSKA (reference sequence). Unmatched junction bases numbered 4, after V lost 5 bases and J lost 3 bases. The CDR3 is made up of 12 amino acids. The DNA of the CDR3 is TGCAGTGCTGGGGACAGACTCTACGAGCAGTACTTC. It yields the protein CSAGDRLYEQYF.

In its sample, this clonotype was seen a few times. The chain couples TRBV12-5 to TRBJ2-5; 10 bases align to TRBD2. The CDR3 totals 17 residues. Germline CDR1 and CDR2: LGHNT and FRNRAP. Trimming took 6 bases from V and 0 from J; bases not matched to a gene: 10. The CDR3 spells CASGKTSGRWYQETQYF. CDR3 DNA: TGTGCTAGTGGGAAGACTAGCGGGCGGTGGTACCAAGAGACCCAGTACTTC.

This clonotype was detected a few times. The chain uses TRBV4-3 and TRBJ2-2, with D maybe TRBD2 (6 bases). CDR1 LGHNA and CDR2 YSLEER come from the germline V gene. Trimming took 0 bases from V and 6 from J, leaving 14 bases between them. CDR3 length: 16 amino acids. The CDR3 DNA reads TGCGCCAGCAGCCAAGAAGGCTCGGGGGTTTCCGGGGAGCTGTTTTTT. The encoded protein is CASSQEGSGVSGELFF.

The genes are TRBV28 and TRBJ2-4; D unclear. Per the germline V gene, CDR1 is MDHEN and CDR2 is SYDVKM. The CDR3 is 14 residues long. V was pared by 6 bases and J by 5 bases, with 14 bases between. In DNA form, the CDR3 reads TGTGCCAGCAGGATAACGGACGGACAAAACATTCAGTACTTC. Its translation is CASRITDGQNIQYF.

The chain combines TRBV29-1 with TRBJ2-5, with 7 bases lining up with TRBD1. V was pared by 5 bases and J by 5 bases, with 14 bases of the junction left unmatched. The CDR3 sequence is 15 residues long. Germline values: CDR1 SQVTM, CDR2 ANQGSEA. The CDR3 is CSVKSTGQISETQYF. CDR3 DNA sequence: TGCAGCGTTAAGAGTACGGGACAGATATCCGAGACCCAGTACTTC.

V is TRBV5-1 and J is TRBJ2-1; 11 bases agree with TRBD2. Germline V gene sequence: CDR1 SGHRS, CDR2 YFSETQ. With V trimmed by 0 bases and J by 12 bases, 8 bases remained unmatched. The CDR3 is made up of 15 amino acids. The CDR3 here is CASSLELAGGPWQFF. The DNA for the CDR3 is TGCGCCAGCAGCTTGGAATTAGCGGGAGGGCCATGGCAGTTCTTC.

The genes are TRBV6-6 and TRBJ2-5; tentatively, D is TRBD1 (5 bases). V was clipped by 3 bases and J by 3 bases, with 8 bases between them. The CDR3 is 13 amino acids. CDR1 and CDR2 from the germline V gene are MNHNY and SVGAGI (reference sequence). CDR3 nucleotides: TGTGCCAGCAGTTATCCGACAGAAGAGACCCAGTACTTC. Its translation is CASSYPTEETQYF.

This chain uses TRBV7-2 with TRBJ2-1; TRBD1 matches 8 bases. Trimming took 4 bases from V and 10 from J; bases not matched to a gene: 6. The CDR3 runs to 13 residues. Germline V gene lookup returns CDR1 SGHTA and CDR2 FQGNSA. CDR3: CASSSQGAREQFF. CDR3 DNA: TGTGCCAGCAGCTCCCAGGGGGCACGGGAGCAGTTCTTC. The whole variable domain, remainder taken from reference TRBV7-2 and TRBJ2-1, is GAGVSQSPSNKVTEKGKDVELRCDPISGHTALYWYRQSLGQGLEFLIYFQGNSAPDKSGLPSDRFSAERTGGSVSTLTIQRTQQEDSAVYLCASSSQGAREQFFGPGTRLTVL.

In this sample, this clonotype turned up a few times. This chain joins TRBV12-3 or TRBV12-4 and TRBJ2-1; 8 bases map to TRBD2. This CDR3 comprises 13 residues. With 6 bases clipped from V and 8 bases from J, the junction kept 6 bases outside the gene matches. CDR3 sequence reads: CASSRLAWDEQFF. The CDR3 nucleotides are TGTGCCAGCAGCAGACTAGCGTGGGATGAGCAGTTCTTC.

J is TRBJ2-3 and V is TRBV4-3; D call uncertain. CDR1 is LGHNA, CDR2 YSLEER, per germline. The V gene lost 0 bases and the J gene lost 2 bases, with 9 bases spanning the gap. The CDR3 loop spans 15 amino acids. The CDR3 nucleotides are TGCGCCAGCAGCCAAGAAACCACCGACACAGATACGCAGTATTTT. It codes for CASSQETTDTDTQYF.

Comments on this clonotype: A much larger clone differs by one base, so this may be a read error. The chain uses TRBV6-1 and TRBJ2-7; TRBD2 agrees at 7 bases. Losses at the gene ends were 6 bases for V and 3 bases for J; bases not matched to a gene: 8. Germline V lookup: CDR1 MNHNS, CDR2 SASEGT. The CDR3 sequence is 14 residues long. CDR3 bases: TGTGCCAGCAGGTCCCCGTGGGAGGGCTACGAGCAGTACTTC. This encodes CASRSPWEGYEQYF.

CDR3 nucleotide sequence: TGCAGCGCCCAAGTAGATACGCAGTATTTT. This sequence encodes CSAQVDTQYF. This chain joins TRBV29-1 and TRBJ2-3; D remains unclear. V was cut by 7 bases and J by 5 bases, with 7 bases left in between. The length of the CDR3 is 10 residues. Germline V lookup: CDR1 SQVTM, CDR2 ANQGSEA.

This clonotype came up a few times. The chain has TRBV12-3 or TRBV12-4 and TRBJ1-3; D is perhaps TRBD1 (6 bases). The V end lost 6 bases, the J end lost 0 bases, and 12 bases lay between the germline ends. The CDR3 is 15 residues long. The CDR3: CASRGGSSSGNTIYF. CDR3 in DNA: TGTGCCAGCAGAGGGGGGTCCTCCTCTGGAAACACCATATATTTT.

The J gene is TRBJ2-1, the V gene TRBV28, with a possible D match to TRBD2 (6 bases). This CDR3 contains 16 residues. Per the germline V gene, CDR1 is MDHEN and CDR2 is SYDVKM. Trimming left V 6 bases short and J 0 bases short, with 15 bases between. As DNA, the CDR3 is TGTGCCAGCAGGAAGCCGCGGGGTGCCTCCTACAATGAGCAGTTCTTC. Encoded protein: CASRKPRGASYNEQFF.